The next 7 T cell receptor beta chains were all read from a single sample in a study of T-cell reconstitution after alpha-beta-depleted transplantation in children. Preparation of the TCRbeta library was carried out with unique molecular identifiers. MiXCR was run by TCRdb on the PCR reads, yielding one entry per CDR3 protein. The table has about 230,000 distinct CDR3 sequences, over 9.5% seen once; the top ten hold over 4.5%. Sequenced here: PBMCs from the stem cell graft donor, sampled from the stem cell graft. All receptors derive from a human donor who donated a stem cell graft to a child with SCID.

This clonotype was found a few times. J is TRBJ2-3 and V is TRBV20-1, with D possibly being TRBD2 (6 bases). The CDR3 runs 13 residues. Trimming stripped 2 bases from V and 1 base from J, with 7 bases between. Germline lookup yields CDR1 DFQATT and CDR2 SNEGSKA (reference sequence). As DNA, the CDR3 is TGCAGTGCTAGATCGGGGGGCACAGATACGCAGTATTTT. Translation gives CSARSGGTDTQYF.

This clonotype was counted many times. V usage is TRBV12-3 or TRBV12-4 and J usage is TRBJ1-5; no clear D. The CDR3 runs 14 residues. V shed 6 bases and J shed 2 bases, with 11 bases lying between them. CDR3 loop: CASRDGPGNQPQHF. The CDR3 DNA reads as TGTGCCAGCAGAGACGGGCCGGGCAATCAGCCCCAGCATTTT.

This clonotype was detected many times. The V gene is TRBV5-1, the J gene TRBJ2-1; 11 bases match TRBD2. Germline V gene data show CDR1 as SGHRS and CDR2 as YFSETQ. V was clipped by 0 bases and J by 2 bases; unmatched bases: 4. The CDR3 contains 17 residues. The DNA for the CDR3 is TGCGCCAGCAGCTTGGTTAGCGGGGGGGCCCCCTACAATGAGCAGTTCTTC. Translated, it gives CASSLVSGGAPYNEQFF.

Many counts were recorded for this clonotype. The chain joins TRBV3-1 to TRBJ2-1, with 7 bases identical to TRBD1. Germline trimming cut 2 bases from V and 0 bases from J; bases unmatched to any gene: 4. Germline values: CDR1 LGHDT, CDR2 YNNKEL (reference sequence). The CDR3 covers 16 residues. DNA for the CDR3: TGTGCCAGCAGCCAACCCCGGGACAGCTCCTACAATGAGCAGTTCTTC. This translates into CASSQPRDSSYNEQFF.

Many counts were recorded for this clonotype. The chain has TRBV5-1 and TRBJ1-1; D is unresolved. Germline CDR1 is SGHRS and CDR2 is YFSETQ. V was clipped by 4 bases and J by 6 bases, with 16 bases between them. This CDR3 region has 14 residues. The DNA of the CDR3 is TGCGCCAGCAGCGCCAGCCTTATGCCCTCTGAAGCTTTCTTT. It specifies CASSASLMPSEAFF.

This clonotype was seen more than once but under ten times. A much larger clone lies one base from this, so it may be a read error. The chain uses TRBV3-1 and TRBJ2-7; D gene uncertain. With 4 bases removed from V and 2 bases from J, the gap between germline ends came to 15 bases. Germline lookup yields CDR1 LGHDT and CDR2 YNNKEL (reference sequence). The CDR3 has 15 amino acids. The CDR3 coding sequence is TGTGCCAGCAGCCGTCTACCAGGATTTGCCTACGAGCAGTACTTC. Encoded protein: CASSRLPGFAYEQYF.

The V gene is TRBV2, the J gene TRBJ2-3, with 10 bases fitting TRBD2. Trimming cost V 7 bases and J 2 bases; bases outside gene matches: 9. CDR3 length: 16 residues. Germline V gene lookup returns CDR1 SNHLY and CDR2 FYNNEI. CDR3 in amino acids: CASILLAGELTDTQYF. The DNA of the CDR3 is TGTGCCAGCATCCTCCTAGCGGGGGAGCTCACAGATACGCAGTATTTT.